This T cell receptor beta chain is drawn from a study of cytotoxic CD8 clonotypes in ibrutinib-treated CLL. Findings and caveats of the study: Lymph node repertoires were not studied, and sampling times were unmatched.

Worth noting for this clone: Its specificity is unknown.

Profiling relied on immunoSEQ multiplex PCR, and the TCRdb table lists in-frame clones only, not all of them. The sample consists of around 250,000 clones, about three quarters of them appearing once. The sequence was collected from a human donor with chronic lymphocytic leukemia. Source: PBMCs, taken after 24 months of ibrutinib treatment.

The CDR3: CASTRGGTDTQYF. The CDR3 DNA reads as TGTGCCAGTACCCGGGGGGGAACAGATACGCAGTATTTT. The V and J genes are TRBV7-9 and TRBJ2-3; 8 nucleotides align to TRBD2. Germline CDR1 and CDR2: SEHNR and FQNEAQ (reference sequence). There are 13 residues in the CDR3. Trimming removed 9 bases from V and 3 bases from J; junction bases left unmatched: 5.